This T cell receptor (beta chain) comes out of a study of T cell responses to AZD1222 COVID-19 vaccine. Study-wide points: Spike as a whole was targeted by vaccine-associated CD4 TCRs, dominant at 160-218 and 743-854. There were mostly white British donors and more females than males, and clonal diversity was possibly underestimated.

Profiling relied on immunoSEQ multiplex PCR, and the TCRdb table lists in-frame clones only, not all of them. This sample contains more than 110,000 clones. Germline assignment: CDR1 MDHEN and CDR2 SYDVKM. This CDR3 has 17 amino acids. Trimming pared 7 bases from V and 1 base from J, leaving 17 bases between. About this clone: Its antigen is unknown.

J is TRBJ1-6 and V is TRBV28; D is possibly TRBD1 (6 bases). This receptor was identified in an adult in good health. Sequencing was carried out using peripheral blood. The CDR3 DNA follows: TGTGCCAGCACCTTGCCCGGGGGGCCTTCCTATAATTCACCCCTCCACTTT. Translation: CASTLPGGPSYNSPLHF.